This T cell receptor (beta chain) was recorded in a study of Ad26.COV2.S vaccination and SARS-CoV-2 variants (dated by TCRdb to the early 2020s). Regarding the complete study: Vaccine-arm donors came from COV1001, a multicentre, randomized, double-blind, placebo-controlled phase I-IIa trial of Ad26.COV2.S in healthy adults. Ad26.COV2.S was given intramuscularly at 5x10^10 or 1x10^11 viral particles, as a single shot or as two shots 56 days apart. Sequencing of the TCRbeta repertoire served to evaluate the specificity and breadth of SARS-CoV-2-reactive T cell receptors following Ad26.COV2.S vaccination. The TCR-sequenced set comprised about 32 samples: approximately 19 Ad26.COV2.S vaccine recipients, 5 placebo recipients and 8 SARS-CoV-2 convalescent individuals. Trial participants were randomized into five groups of five: low-dose or high-dose Ad26.COV2.S given once or twice, or placebo on both occasions. Throughout the experiments and outcome assessment, investigators stayed blinded to trial group allocation.

CDR1 and CDR2, per the germline V gene (reference sequence), are MNHEY and SMNVEV. V loses 6 bases, J loses 4 bases, and the germline ends lie 18 bases apart. The CDR3, from cysteine to phenylalanine, totals 15 residues. The only DNA kept is the CDR3, 45 bases in frame from the first base. For this clone: Its cognate antigen has yet to be identified. No quality values exist for individual bases; no much larger clone is one base distant.

What the authors observed across the whole study: Spike-specific TCR breadth was higher in Ad26.COV2.S recipients than in placebo recipients (P = 0.0014). After vaccination, spike-specific CD8+ and CD4+ T cell responses were reported to show substantial breadth. Comparable non-spike TCR breadth was observed between vaccine and placebo recipients, consistent with only spike being contained in the vaccine. The study lacked the statistical power to compare responses across vaccine doses or regimens. It was noted by the authors that total T cell responses may have been underestimated by the TCR breadth and depth analyses.

Reading the label with the study, this specimen's treatment or condition is: around 19 received Ad26.COV2.S at low or high dose, single or two shots; about 5 received placebo; per-sample allocation not given. For vaccine and placebo recipients, the sequenced repertoires came from samples collected on day 63 after the first injection. Between 29 July and 7 August 2020, Cohort 1b enrolled fewer than 30 adults aged 18-55 years at one site in Boston, USA. As a vaccine, Ad26.COV2.S was a replication-incompetent adenovirus type 26 vector that expressed a prefusion-stabilized SARS-CoV-2 spike protein derived from the original Wuhan strain. TCRbeta CDR3 regions were sequenced with the immunoSEQ Assay. After extraction, genomic DNA underwent amplification by bias-controlled multiplex PCR, followed by high-throughput sequencing. In the original analysis: Collapsing and filtering of sequences were performed to quantify the absolute abundance of each unique TCRbeta CDR3 region. Usable DNA was measured by amplifying reference genes present in all nucleated cells, and TCRbeta template counts were normalized to that usable DNA to estimate T cell fraction. Repertoire TCRs were annotated as SARS-CoV-2-specific when V gene, CDR3 amino acid sequence and J gene were exactly matched to a known reactive TCR set. The reference SARS-CoV-2 TCR set was obtained from MIRA and was filtered for enrichment in COVID-19-positive ImmuneCODE repertoires, whereby public or cross-reactive TCRs were removed. Based on the MIRA antigens, annotated TCRs were further analysed at the level of specific ORF or position within ORF. Breadth was defined as annotated unique rearrangements over total unique productive rearrangements; depth was the summed frequency of those rearrangements. TCR breadth was compared between groups using two-sided Wilcoxon rank-sum tests. TCRdb stores this immuneACCESS table with in-frame sequences only. Part of the clones is absent; in the studies checked, under half of the shortfall reflects unresolved V genes, and no reason is known for the rest. V and J calls and clone size come straight from that table; D and trimming were deduced from the DNA. Counted in this sample were hundreds of thousands of clones; roughly 90% of them appeared once. Roughly 10% of the sample is taken by the ten largest.

The clonotype was recovered from a person between 18 and 59 years old who received the Ad26.COV2.S COVID-19 vaccine or a placebo. Sequences were derived from peripheral blood, sampled in a trial of Ad26.COV2.S vaccine versus placebo. Recombination linked TRBV27 to TRBJ1-2; the D gene is unclear. The DNA sequence follows: TGTGCCAGCAGCCCATTGGATCGGGAGGCCTATGGCTACACCTTC. This encodes CASSPLDREAYGYTF.